This T cell receptor (beta chain) was obtained from a study of shared clonotypes between healthy human individuals (dated by TCRdb to the early 2020s). For context, the study as a whole: The cohort comprised a couple of women and a few men aged 18 to 49 years. The study deeply sequenced blood TCR repertoires of about 5 healthy adults to estimate repertoire size and the extent of clonotype sharing between individuals. Libraries were prepared and TCR repertoires were sequenced by different laboratories using diverse techniques, in order to increase sequencing depth and limit assay-specific biases. For each donor, three plates each were used for CD4 naive and CD4 memory, two plates were used for CD8 naive, and one plate was used for CD8 memory. Between about 0.8 and 9 billion PBMCs per donor were obtained by leukapheresis. What the work shows at the level of the full study, not this receptor alone: The small number of donors limited the genetic and exposure-history diversity represented. Rarefaction of sorted-subset datasets indicated incomplete sequencing despite the large sequencing depth. Pairwise subsampling led to the expectation that sequencing depth would affect the degree of clonotype sharing among donors. Estimated clonotype richness was generally larger for naive than for memory subsets. Higher generation probabilities were observed for clonotypes shared by all four sorted-subset donors than for non-shared clonotypes. Only blood was sampled, and tissue TCR repertoires likely differ from those in blood. About 5% of naive CD4, around 3.6% of naive CD8, about 2.4% of memory CD4, and 0.4% of memory CD8 clonotypes were shared across a few donors.

Healthy HIV-negative adults with no recently reported acute infections or vaccinations were included as donors. Every donor was a Caucasian adult living in Nashville, Tennessee, USA. Magnetic negative selection was used to enrich CD4+ T cells, after which naive cells were positively selected on CD45RA and the negative fraction became the memory subset. Blood was collected by leukapheresis, and PBMCs were isolated by Ficoll-Histopaque density gradient centrifugation and then cryopreserved in liquid nitrogen vapor phase. Analytical flow cytometry was used to check the purity and quantity of every magnetically sorted T cell population. Genomic DNA was isolated from every sorted fraction and measured by UV absorbance on a Nanodrop 2000c. Notes on this clone: Which antigen it targets is not known. No per-base quality is available; no much larger clone lies one base away.

TCR CDR3 regions were amplified from genomic DNA by multiplex PCR using the deep immunoSEQ assay. For each cell subset, the extracted genomic DNA was distributed evenly across all wells of several immunoSEQ 96-well plates, and each plate served as one replicate. For sorted subsets, around 0.2 ug of genomic DNA, equivalent to around 31,000 T cell genomes, went into each replicate PCR. Purified libraries were quantified with a Qubit 3.0 fluorometer, sized on a Bioanalyzer 2100, and re-quantified with the KAPA Library Quantification kit. A separate single-read 150-cycle Illumina NextSeq 550 flow cell was used to sequence each immunoSEQ 96-well plate. In the paper's pipeline: Because only junctional sequences without quality scores were contained in the immunoSEQ output, filtering matching that applied to full-length reads could not be performed. To assign V/J genes and CDR3, sequences were annotated using PyIR, a Python wrapper for IgBLAST v1.9, with IMGT germline references. Reads with weak V/J assignments (E-value above 1e-6), missing CDR3, stop codons, out-of-frame junctions, or ambiguous translated residues were removed. V3J clonotypes were defined as sequences sharing the same inferred V gene, J gene, and CDR3 amino acid sequence. The percentage overlap between two repertoires was calculated by dividing the number of shared unique clonotypes by the size of the smaller repertoire. RTK rarefaction, the Chao1 estimator, and Recon v2.1 estimates of unobserved clonotypes were used to assess repertoire richness. Generation probabilities were computed with OLGA for all TCRbeta clonotypes obtained by the gDNA method from four donors. Not all clones reach the TCRdb copy of this immuneACCESS table, which keeps in-frame sequences only. Checked studies attribute under half of the gap to unresolved V genes and leave the rest unexplained. That table supplies the V and J calls and clone size; D and trimming were determined from the DNA. This sample gives 2,500,000 or so clones in total; 93% of them show up just once. The ten largest clones represent around 0.4% of the sample.

Sequenced sample: naive CD4+ T cells from PBMCs. The meaning of the sample's cell subset or site label: CD45RA+ positively selected. This sequence was found in a man aged 18 to 30 in good health. Some clones in this sample may be carry-over from other donors' samples.

At the DNA level, the sequence is TGTGCCAGCAGCATGGACAGGGGACTCTACGAGCAGTACTTC. Its coded protein is CASSMDRGLYEQYF. The V gene is TRBV7-9 and the J gene is TRBJ2-7, with 9 bases aligning to TRBD1. V trim: 5 bases; J trim: 3 bases; unmatched bases: 5. The CDR1 and CDR2 encoded by the germline V gene (reference sequence) are SEHNR and FQNEAQ. From cysteine to phenylalanine, the CDR3 is 14 amino acids long. Only the CDR3 portion is preserved as DNA: 42 bases, with reading frame beginning at the first base.